The rows below give T cell receptor beta chains drawn from one sample of a study of regulatory T cells in long-lasting Graves disease. TCRdb processed the multiplex PCR reads anew with MiXCR; each CDR3 protein has one entry. The sample yields a few hundred thousand distinct CDR3 sequences, 20% to 25% seen once. The sample here was peripheral blood mononuclear cells (PBMCs), taken when the disease was refractory, from a patient treated with antithyroid drugs. The origin of the receptors is a woman aged 40 to 50 with Graves disease. Each CDR3 is given with its conserved first and last residue.

V: TRBV27
J: TRBJ2-6
CDR3: CATRESLPGAGYRSGANVLTF

V: TRBV6-2/TRBV6-3
J: TRBJ2-7
CDR3: CASSNWTGGPYEQYF

V: TRBV20-1
J: TRBJ1-5
CDR3: CSARAPGGVTQPQHF

V: TRBV28
J: TRBJ1-1
CDR3: CASSLLGGGGDTEAFF

V: TRBV5-1
J: TRBJ1-1
CDR3: CASRGQGMNTEAFF

V: TRBV2
J: TRBJ2-2
CDR3: CASSEFGTGNTGELFF

V: TRBV2
J: TRBJ2-1
CDR3: CASWGGNEQFF

V: TRBV12-3/TRBV12-4
J: TRBJ2-7
CDR3: CASSLGRNEQYF

V: TRBV12-3/TRBV12-4
J: TRBJ2-1
CDR3: CASTHPGLAPIGEQFF

V: TRBV2
J: TRBJ2-7
CDR3: CASSEAQVQYF

V: TRBV7-9
J: TRBJ1-1
CDR3: CASSPKWSEAFF

V: TRBV24-1
J: TRBJ1-2
CDR3: CATSARGPNREGYTF